One and the same sample provided the 21 T cell receptor beta chains below, sequenced in a study of blood T cell repertoires in COVID-19. Clones were read by immunoSEQ multiplex PCR, and TCRdb kept only the in-frame ones, dropping some. This sample carries about 310,000 clones, almost 90% of them seen once, and the ten largest clones take roughly 1%. Sequencing was performed on peripheral blood. Every receptor here comes from a middle-aged woman with COVID-19, enrolled during active disease.

The chain uses TRBV7-8 and TRBJ2-2, with 10 nucleotides matching TRBD1. The germline gives CDR1 SGHVS, CDR2 FQNEAQ. The CDR3 runs to 17 residues. After removal of 2 bases from V and 6 bases from J, the junction contained 9 bases not matched to a gene. The CDR3 region is CASSLMSGTGDAGELFF. The CDR3 coding sequence is TGTGCCAGCAGCTTAATGTCTGGGACAGGGGATGCCGGGGAGCTGTTTTTT.

In its sample, this clone was seen once. J is TRBJ1-1 and V is TRBV7-2; 7 nucleotides agree with TRBD1. The V segment lost 7 bases and the J segment 1 base; nucleotides outside the gene matches: 9. The germline gives CDR1 SGHTA, CDR2 FQGNSA. The CDR3 is 15 amino acids. The CDR3 coding sequence is TGTGCCAGCAACTTTCGGGACAGAAAGAACACTGAAGCTTTCTTT. This sequence encodes CASNFRDRKNTEAFF. The entire variable domain, with the rest obtained from reference TRBV7-2 and TRBJ1-1, is as follows: GAGVSQSPSNKVTEKGKDVELRCDPISGHTALYWYRQSLGQGLEFLIYFQGNSAPDKSGLPSDRFSAERTGGSVSTLTIQRTQQEDSAVYLCASNFRDRKNTEAFFGQGTRLTVV.

The CDR3 bases are TGTGCCAGCAGACCCTTAGCGGGAGCGTCCTACAATGAGCAGTTCTTC. This translates into CASRPLAGASYNEQFF. This chain links TRBV27 with TRBJ2-1; 9 bases match TRBD2. CDR3 length: 16 amino acids. CDR1 and CDR2 (germline): MNHEY, SMNVEV (reference sequence). The V gene end was trimmed by 6 bases and the J gene end by 1 base; junction bases not matched to a gene: 7.

The CDR3 loop is CAWRSDRGEAFF. CDR3 nucleotides: TGTGCCTGGCGATCTGACAGGGGAGAAGCTTTCTTT. The chain carries TRBV30 and TRBJ1-1; TRBD1 matches at 8 bases. V trimming: 5 bases; J trimming: 8 bases; junction bases outside the gene matches: 7. The CDR3 spans 12 residues. Germline V gives CDR1 GTSNPN, CDR2 SVGIG (reference sequence).

The rearrangement joins TRBV10-2 to TRBJ2-6; D unclear. This CDR3 has 18 residues. Trimming removed 5 bases from V and 0 bases from J, with 17 bases in between. Germline CDR1 and CDR2: WSHSY and SAAADI. CDR3 DNA sequence: TGCGCCAGCAGTAGATTGGGCTCCCAAAGCTCTGGGGCCAACGTCCTGACTTTC. Translated: CASSRLGSQSSGANVLTF.

The chain has TRBV12-3 or TRBV12-4 and TRBJ2-3; D ambiguous. This CDR3 is built from 12 residues. Between the trimmed V and J ends, which lost 6 bases and 3 bases, there was a span of 7 bases. DNA for the CDR3: TGTGCCAGCAGCCCGCGGACAGATACGCAGTATTTT. Translation gives CASSPRTDTQYF.

This sequence joins TRBV5-6 and TRBJ2-1; the D gene is possibly TRBD2 (6 bases). Trimming pared 3 bases from V and 4 bases from J, leaving 14 bases between. CDR3 length: 15 residues. Germline values: CDR1 SGHDT, CDR2 YYEEEE. CDR3 sequence reads: CASSSRLALYNEQFF. The CDR3 region has the DNA TGTGCCAGCAGCTCCCGGCTAGCGCTATACAATGAGCAGTTCTTC.

This clone was seen just once. The chain is built from TRBV4-3 and TRBJ1-5, with D possibly being TRBD1 (6 bases). Trimming removed 1 base at V and 3 bases at J, with 7 bases between. The CDR3 sequence is 14 residues long. Germline loops: CDR1 LGHNA, CDR2 YSLEER. CDR3 region: CASSQGQANQPQHF. Here the CDR3 DNA reads TGCGCCAGCAGCCAAGGACAGGCCAATCAGCCCCAGCATTTT.

The V call is TRBV27, the J call TRBJ2-3; TRBD2 matches at 7 bases. Germline CDR1 is MNHEY and CDR2 is SMNVEV (reference sequence). The CDR3 totals 15 residues. Losses at the gene ends were 4 bases for V and 2 bases for J; bases not matched to a gene: 6. This chain's CDR3 is CASSWGAGYTDTQYF. CDR3 sequence (DNA): TGTGCCAGCAGTTGGGGAGCGGGATACACAGATACGCAGTATTTT.

The chain uses TRBV5-6 and TRBJ1-6; D possibly corresponds to TRBD1 (5 bases). The CDR3 length is 14 residues. Germline CDR1 reads SGHDT; CDR2 reads YYEEEE. Deletions cut 1 base from V and 7 bases from J, with 9 bases between. CDR3 residues: CASSLPGLNSPLHF. The DNA of the CDR3 is TGTGCCAGCAGCTTGCCAGGGTTAAATTCACCCCTCCACTTT.

V is TRBV28 and J is TRBJ1-2; weak D call: TRBD1 (5 bases). This CDR3 region has 13 residues. Between the trimmed V and J ends, which lost 6 bases and 2 bases, there was a span of 10 bases. Germline-derived CDR1 and CDR2 are MDHEN and SYDVKM. CDR3 in amino acids: CASSPRANYGYTF. The CDR3 DNA follows: TGTGCCAGCAGCCCCAGGGCCAACTATGGCTACACCTTC.

This clone appeared a single time. The chain employs TRBV5-4 and TRBJ2-4; maybe TRBD2 (6 bases). V dropped 4 bases and J dropped 0 bases, with 14 bases sitting between them. The CDR3 loop spans 16 amino acids. Germline values: CDR1 SGHNT, CDR2 YYREEE (reference sequence). This chain's CDR3 is CASSGRASEAKNIQYF. CDR3 bases: TGTGCCAGCAGCGGGAGAGCTAGCGAAGCCAAAAACATTCAGTACTTC.

The chain employs TRBV5-1 and TRBJ2-3; 7 bases match TRBD1. Germline V gene sequence: CDR1 SGHRS, CDR2 YFSETQ. The CDR3 length is 14 residues. V lost 5 bases to trimming and J lost 0 bases; unmatched junction nucleotides: 3. The CDR3 region has the DNA TGCGCCAGCAGAAGGGGACAGAGCACAGATACGCAGTATTTT. It yields the protein CASRRGQSTDTQYF.

The chain employs TRBV24-1 and TRBJ1-5; the D is unclear. The CDR3 spans 20 residues. Trimming removed 0 bases at V and 2 bases at J, with 22 bases between. The germline V gene has CDR1 KGHDR and CDR2 SFDVKD. The CDR3 reads CATSDLQAELSGSRNQPQHF. In nucleotides, the CDR3 is TGTGCCACCAGTGATTTGCAAGCTGAATTGTCGGGTAGTCGCAATCAGCCCCAGCATTTT.

The chain is built from TRBV4-3 and TRBJ1-4, with D perhaps matching TRBD1 (5 bases). The CDR3 contains 21 residues. With 1 base removed from V and 0 bases from J, the gap between germline ends came to 24 bases. CDR1 and CDR2 (germline): LGHNA, YSLEER. CDR3 bases: TGCGCCAGCAGCCAAGCCCTCATCCCTCCGGGGGTGTTTGCAACTAATGAAAAACTGTTTTTT. This codes for CASSQALIPPGVFATNEKLFF.

The chain couples TRBV10-3 to TRBJ1-1; no firm D call. V was pared by 4 bases and J by 4 bases, with 4 bases between. The CDR3 length is 11 residues. Germline-derived CDR1 and CDR2 are ENHRY and SYGVKD. The CDR3 is CAISASTEAFF. As DNA, the CDR3 is TGTGCCATCAGTGCCAGCACTGAAGCTTTCTTT.

The chain joins TRBV15 to TRBJ2-1, with 7 positions matching TRBD1. The CDR3 sequence is 15 residues long. The germline V gene encodes CDR1 LNHNV and CDR2 YYDKDF (reference sequence). Unmatched junction bases numbered 6, after V lost 0 bases and J lost 7 bases. The CDR3 DNA reads as TGTGCCACCAGCAGAGAAGGGGGCACGTCGAATGAGCAGTTCTTC. Translated, it gives CATSREGGTSNEQFF.

This clone showed up just once. This chain joins TRBV5-6 and TRBJ2-6, with no clear D. Trimming cost V 2 bases and J 0 bases, with 6 bases left between them. The germline V gene encodes CDR1 SGHDT and CDR2 YYEEEE. The CDR3 covers 15 residues. In nucleotides, the CDR3 is TGTGCCAGCAGCTTTCGGTCCTCTGGGGCCAACGTCCTGACTTTC. Translating gives CASSFRSSGANVLTF.

The V call is TRBV28, the J call TRBJ1-4; D remains ambiguous. This CDR3 comprises 17 residues. Per germline, CDR1 MDHEN and CDR2 SYDVKM. The V gene lost 1 base and the J gene lost 8 bases, with 20 bases spanning the gap. CDR3 loop: CASSLLLSGGLGEKLFF. CDR3 DNA: TGTGCCAGCAGTTTATTACTATCGGGAGGGCTCGGGGAAAAACTGTTTTTT.

J is TRBJ1-6 and V is TRBV4-1; TRBD1 might be the D (5 bases). Germline assignment: CDR1 MGHRA and CDR2 YSYEKL. V lost 3 bases, J lost 5 bases, and 5 bases lay in between. The CDR3 totals 13 residues. In DNA form, the CDR3 reads TGCGCCAGCAGCCAGACAGATAATTCACCCCTCCACTTT. This translates into CASSQTDNSPLHF.

The J gene is TRBJ2-1, the V gene TRBV7-9; 7 bases align to TRBD1. There are 14 residues in the CDR3. Germline V lookup: CDR1 SEHNR, CDR2 FQNEAQ (reference sequence). V lost 9 bases to trimming and J lost 4 bases; unmatched junction nucleotides: 9. For the CDR3, the DNA is TGTGCCAGTATCCCCCGGGACAGTTACAATGAGCAGTTCTTC. It is translated as CASIPRDSYNEQFF.